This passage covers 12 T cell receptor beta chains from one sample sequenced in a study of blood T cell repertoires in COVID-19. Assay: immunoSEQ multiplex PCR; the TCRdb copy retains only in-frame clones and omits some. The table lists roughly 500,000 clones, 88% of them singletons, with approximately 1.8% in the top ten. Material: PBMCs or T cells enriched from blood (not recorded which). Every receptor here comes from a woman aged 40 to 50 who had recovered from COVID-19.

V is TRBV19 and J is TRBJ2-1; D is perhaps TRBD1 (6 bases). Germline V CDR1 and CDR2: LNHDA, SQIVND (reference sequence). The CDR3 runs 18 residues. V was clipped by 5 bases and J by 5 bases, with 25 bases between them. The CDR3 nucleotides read TGTGCCAGTAGTCCCTCGAGTCCAGACAGGCGCTTTAACAATGAGCAGTTCTTC. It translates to CASSPSSPDRRFNNEQFF.

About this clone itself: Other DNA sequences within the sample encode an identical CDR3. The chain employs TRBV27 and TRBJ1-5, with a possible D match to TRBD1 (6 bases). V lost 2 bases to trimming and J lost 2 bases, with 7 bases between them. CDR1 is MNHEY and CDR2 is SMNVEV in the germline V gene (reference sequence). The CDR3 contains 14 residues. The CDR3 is CASSLRQGNQPQHF. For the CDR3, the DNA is TGTGCCAGCAGTTTAAGACAGGGCAATCAGCCCCAGCATTTT.

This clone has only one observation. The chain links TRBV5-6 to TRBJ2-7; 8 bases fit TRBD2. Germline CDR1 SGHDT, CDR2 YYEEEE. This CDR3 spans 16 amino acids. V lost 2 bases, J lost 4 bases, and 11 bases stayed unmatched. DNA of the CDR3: TGTGCCAGCAGCTTTCCCCAGCGGGAGTTAGGGTACGAGCAGTACTTC. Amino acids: CASSFPQRELGYEQYF. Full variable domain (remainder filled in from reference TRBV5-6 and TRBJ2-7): DAGVTQSPTHLIKTRGQQVTLRCSPKSGHDTVSWYQQALGQGPQFIFQYYEEEERQRGNFPDRFSGHQFPNYSSELNVNALLLGDSALYLCASSFPQRELGYEQYFGPGTRLTVT.

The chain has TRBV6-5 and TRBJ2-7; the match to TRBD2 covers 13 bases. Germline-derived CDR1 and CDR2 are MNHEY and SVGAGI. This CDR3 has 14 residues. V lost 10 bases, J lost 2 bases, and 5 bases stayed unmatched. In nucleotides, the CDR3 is TGTGCCACCAGACTAGCGGGAGGCCCCTACGAGCAGTACTTC. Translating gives CATRLAGGPYEQYF.

CDR3 nucleotide sequence: TGTGCCAGTAGTCCACGGACAGGGGGCATGAACACTGAAGCTTTCTTT. This codes for CASSPRTGGMNTEAFF. The V and J genes are TRBV19 and TRBJ1-1; 11 bases agree with TRBD1. CDR1 LNHDA and CDR2 SQIVND come from the germline V gene (reference sequence). The CDR3 totals 16 residues. The ends lost 5 bases at V and 0 bases at J; junction bases unmatched: 5.

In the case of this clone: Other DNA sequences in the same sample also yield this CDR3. The CDR3 loop is CASTQGYEQFF. The CDR3 nucleotides read TGTGCCAGCACCCAGGGCTATGAGCAGTTCTTC. This chain joins TRBV2 and TRBJ2-1, with a weak D call TRBD1 (5 bases). Germline V gives CDR1 SNHLY, CDR2 FYNNEI. Trimming took 7 bases from V and 8 from J, leaving 9 bases between them. CDR3 length: 11 residues.

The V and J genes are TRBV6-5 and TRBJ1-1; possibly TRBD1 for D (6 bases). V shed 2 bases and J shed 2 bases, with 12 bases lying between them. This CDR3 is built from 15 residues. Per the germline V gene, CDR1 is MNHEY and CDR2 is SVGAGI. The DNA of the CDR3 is TGTGCCAGCAGTTACGGGACAACAGGAAACACTGAAGCTTTCTTT. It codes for CASSYGTTGNTEAFF.

The CDR3 DNA is TGTGCCAGCACCCAGGGGGTTAAAAGGGGGGAAGCTTTCTTT. Translation gives CASTQGVKRGEAFF. V and J are TRBV6-5 and TRBJ1-1, with 7 bases matching TRBD1. CDR3 length: 14 amino acids. The V and J ends lost 7 bases and 8 bases, in that order; junction bases with no gene match: 13. Germline loops: CDR1 MNHEY, CDR2 SVGAGI.

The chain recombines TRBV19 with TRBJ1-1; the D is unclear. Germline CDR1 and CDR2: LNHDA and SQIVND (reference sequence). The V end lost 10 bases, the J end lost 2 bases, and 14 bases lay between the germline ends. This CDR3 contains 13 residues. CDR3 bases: TGTGCCACCGAGGAGACGGATAACACTGAAGCTTTCTTT. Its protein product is CATEETDNTEAFF.

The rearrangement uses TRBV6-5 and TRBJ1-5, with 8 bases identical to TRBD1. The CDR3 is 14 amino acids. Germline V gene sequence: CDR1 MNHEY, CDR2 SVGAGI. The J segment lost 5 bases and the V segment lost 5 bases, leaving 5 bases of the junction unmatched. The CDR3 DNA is TGTGCCAGCAGTACCAGGACAGGGCATCAGCCCCAGCATTTT. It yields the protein CASSTRTGHQPQHF.

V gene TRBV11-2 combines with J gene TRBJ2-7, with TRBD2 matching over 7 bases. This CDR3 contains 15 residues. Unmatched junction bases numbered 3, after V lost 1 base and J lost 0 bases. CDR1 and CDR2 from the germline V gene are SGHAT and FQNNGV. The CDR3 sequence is CASSLVGGSSYEQYF. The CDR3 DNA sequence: TGTGCCAGCAGCTTAGTTGGCGGGAGCTCCTACGAGCAGTACTTC.

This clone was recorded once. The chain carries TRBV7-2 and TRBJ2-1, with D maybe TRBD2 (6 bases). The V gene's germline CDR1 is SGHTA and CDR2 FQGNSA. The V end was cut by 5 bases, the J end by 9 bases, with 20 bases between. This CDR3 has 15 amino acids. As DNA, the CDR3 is TGTGCCAGCAGCCCTAGCGTTGAAACCCTCATTGAGCAGTTCTTC. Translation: CASSPSVETLIEQFF.